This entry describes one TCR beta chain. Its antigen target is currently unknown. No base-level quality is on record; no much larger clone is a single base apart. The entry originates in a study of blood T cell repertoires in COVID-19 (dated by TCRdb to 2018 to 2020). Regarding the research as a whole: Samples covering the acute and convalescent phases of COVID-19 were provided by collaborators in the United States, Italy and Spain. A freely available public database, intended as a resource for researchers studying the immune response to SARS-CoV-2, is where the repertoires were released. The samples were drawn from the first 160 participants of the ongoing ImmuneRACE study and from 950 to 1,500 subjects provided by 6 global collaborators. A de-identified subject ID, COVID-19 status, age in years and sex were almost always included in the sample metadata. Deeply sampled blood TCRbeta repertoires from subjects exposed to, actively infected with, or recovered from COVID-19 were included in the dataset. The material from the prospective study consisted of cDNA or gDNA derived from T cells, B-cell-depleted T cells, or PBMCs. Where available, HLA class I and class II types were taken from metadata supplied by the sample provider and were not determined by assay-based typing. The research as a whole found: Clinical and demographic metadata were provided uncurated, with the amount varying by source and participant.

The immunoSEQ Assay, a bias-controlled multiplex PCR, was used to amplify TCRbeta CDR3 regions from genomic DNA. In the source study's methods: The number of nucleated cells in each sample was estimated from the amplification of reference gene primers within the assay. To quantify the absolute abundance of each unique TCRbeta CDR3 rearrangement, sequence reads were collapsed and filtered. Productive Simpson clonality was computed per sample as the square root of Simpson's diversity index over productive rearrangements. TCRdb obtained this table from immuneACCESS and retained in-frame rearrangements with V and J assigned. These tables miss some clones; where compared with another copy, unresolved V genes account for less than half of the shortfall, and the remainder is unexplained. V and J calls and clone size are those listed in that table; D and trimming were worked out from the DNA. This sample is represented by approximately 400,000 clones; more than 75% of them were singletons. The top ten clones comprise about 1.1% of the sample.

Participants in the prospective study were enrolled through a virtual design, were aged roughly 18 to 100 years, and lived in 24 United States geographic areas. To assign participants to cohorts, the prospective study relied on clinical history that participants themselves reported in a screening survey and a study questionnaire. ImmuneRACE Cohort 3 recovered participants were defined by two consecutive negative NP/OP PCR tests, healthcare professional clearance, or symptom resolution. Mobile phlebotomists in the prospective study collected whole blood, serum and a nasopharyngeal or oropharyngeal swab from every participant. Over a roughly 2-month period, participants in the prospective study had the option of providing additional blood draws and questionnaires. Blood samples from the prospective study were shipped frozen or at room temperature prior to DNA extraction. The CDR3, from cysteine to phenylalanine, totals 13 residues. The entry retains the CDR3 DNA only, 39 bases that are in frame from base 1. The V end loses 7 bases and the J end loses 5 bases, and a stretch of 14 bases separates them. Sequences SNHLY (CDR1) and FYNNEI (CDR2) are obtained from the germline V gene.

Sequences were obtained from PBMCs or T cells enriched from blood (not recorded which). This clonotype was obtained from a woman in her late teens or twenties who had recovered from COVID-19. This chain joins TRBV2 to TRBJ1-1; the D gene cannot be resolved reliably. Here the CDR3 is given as CASNWTPGTEAFF. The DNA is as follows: TGTGCCAGCAACTGGACCCCGGGGACTGAAGCTTTCTTT.